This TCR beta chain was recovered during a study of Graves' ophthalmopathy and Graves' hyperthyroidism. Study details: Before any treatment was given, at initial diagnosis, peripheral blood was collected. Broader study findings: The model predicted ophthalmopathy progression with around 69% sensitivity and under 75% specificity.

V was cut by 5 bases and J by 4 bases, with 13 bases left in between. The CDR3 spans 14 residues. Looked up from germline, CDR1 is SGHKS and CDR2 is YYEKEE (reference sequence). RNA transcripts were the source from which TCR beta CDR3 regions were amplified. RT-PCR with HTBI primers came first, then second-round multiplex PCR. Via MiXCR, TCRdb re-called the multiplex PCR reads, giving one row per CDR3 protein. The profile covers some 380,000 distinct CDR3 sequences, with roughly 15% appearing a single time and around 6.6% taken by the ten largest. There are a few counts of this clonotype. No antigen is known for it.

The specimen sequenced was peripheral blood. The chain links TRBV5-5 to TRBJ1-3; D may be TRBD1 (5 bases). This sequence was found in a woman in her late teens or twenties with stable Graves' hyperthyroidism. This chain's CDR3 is CASRGLDAGNTIYF. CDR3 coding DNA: TGTGCCAGCAGGGGGCTAGACGCCGGAAACACCATATATTTT.